These 26 T cell receptor beta chains came from one sample sequenced in a study of CD8 T cells in Susac syndrome. It was with random hexamers that 0.5 to 1 ug RNA was reverse transcribed. MiXCR was run by TCRdb on the immunoSEQ multiplex PCR reads, yielding one entry per CDR3 protein. The data hold fewer than 300,000 distinct CDR3 sequences, with about 88% observed a single time. Sequenced sample: CD8+ T cells from PBMCs. These receptor sequences come from a human donor with multiple sclerosis.

In DNA, the CDR3 is TGTGCCAGCAGCATTAGCGGGAGGGGGAATGAGCAGTTCTTC. It encodes CASSISGRGNEQFF. This sequence joins TRBV7-9 and TRBJ2-1; the match to TRBD2 covers 11 bases. V shed 5 bases, J shed 7 bases, and the junction held 4 bases outside the gene matches. The CDR3 spans 14 residues. Germline assignment: CDR1 SEHNR and CDR2 FQNEAQ (reference sequence).

This clonotype turned up a few times. The chain couples TRBV20-1 to TRBJ2-5; 7 bases fit TRBD1. The CDR3 loop spans 16 amino acids. The V gene's germline CDR1 is DFQATT and CDR2 SNEGSKA (reference sequence). V was pared by 6 bases and J by 4 bases, with 17 bases of the junction left unmatched. CDR3 protein: CSANPYDREQRETQYF. In DNA form, the CDR3 reads TGCAGTGCCAACCCGTATGACAGGGAGCAACGAGAGACCCAGTACTTC.

This chain links TRBV27 with TRBJ2-7; TRBD1 agrees at 7 bases. The CDR3 spans 13 residues. The J segment lost 0 bases and the V segment lost 7 bases, leaving 3 bases of the junction unmatched. Germline V gene sequence: CDR1 MNHEY, CDR2 SMNVEV (reference sequence). This chain's CDR3 is CASMTGSSYEQYF. For the CDR3, the DNA is TGTGCCAGCATGACAGGGAGCTCCTACGAGCAGTACTTC.

This sequence joins TRBV27 and TRBJ1-4; 9 bases align to TRBD1. Germline-derived CDR1 and CDR2 are MNHEY and SMNVEV (reference sequence). J was trimmed by 8 bases and V by 5 bases; bases with no gene match: 9. This CDR3 comprises 15 residues. In DNA form, the CDR3 reads TGTGCCAGCAGTCCCGAACAGGGGGCTAGAGAAAAACTGTTTTTT. It specifies CASSPEQGAREKLFF.

The chain recombines TRBV28 with TRBJ2-1; TRBD1 agrees at 9 bases. The CDR3 is made up of 19 amino acids. V was pared by 4 bases and J by 5 bases, with 18 bases of the junction left unmatched. CDR1 MDHEN and CDR2 SYDVKM come from the germline V gene. The DNA of the CDR3 is TGTGCCAGCAGTTCCCCTTTCTTTGCCGGGACAGGGTATGACAATGAGCAGTTCTTC. It yields the protein CASSSPFFAGTGYDNEQFF.

V and J are TRBV6-1 and TRBJ1-5; D is unresolved. The CDR3 is 15 amino acids. Trimming shortened V by 2 bases and J by 0 bases, and 8 bases separated the two germline ends. From germline, CDR1 is MNHNS and CDR2 SASEGT. The CDR3 is CASSEWAHSNQPQHF. The DNA of the CDR3 is TGTGCCAGCAGTGAATGGGCCCATAGCAATCAGCCCCAGCATTTT.

This clonotype was found once. The CDR3 DNA follows: TGTGCCAGCAGTGAAGCGCCAAGAGCGGTCTGGGTAGAGACCCAGTACTTC. The encoded protein is CASSEAPRAVWVETQYF. The chain is built from TRBV6-1 and TRBJ2-5; D possibly corresponds to TRBD2 (5 bases). Germline CDR1 reads MNHNS; CDR2 reads SASEGT. V was shortened by 0 bases and J by 4 bases, with 18 bases between the two germline ends. The CDR3 loop spans 17 amino acids.

The chain links TRBV20-1 to TRBJ2-3, with TRBD1 matching over 7 bases. The CDR3 extends over 14 amino acids. Germline V CDR1 and CDR2: DFQATT, SNEGSKA (reference sequence). V was clipped by 0 bases and J by 2 bases; unmatched bases: 2. CDR3 sequence: CSARDDRATDTQYF. The DNA of the CDR3 is TGCAGTGCTAGAGATGACAGGGCCACAGATACGCAGTATTTT.

The chain combines TRBV27 with TRBJ1-4; TRBD1 matches 9 bases. The germline gives CDR1 MNHEY, CDR2 SMNVEV (reference sequence). The length of the CDR3 is 15 residues. The trim removed 5 bases at V and 7 bases at J, leaving 8 bases unmatched. The CDR3 sequence: CASSVTGGSVEKLFF. The CDR3 DNA sequence: TGTGCCAGCAGTGTTACAGGGGGCTCGGTTGAAAAACTGTTTTTT. The entire variable domain, with the rest obtained from reference TRBV27 and TRBJ1-4, is as follows: EAQVTQNPRYLITVTGKKLTVTCSQNMNHEYMSWYRQDPGLGLRQIYYSMNVEVTDKGDVPEGYKVSRKEKRNFPLILESPSPNQTSLYFCASSVTGGSVEKLFFGSGTQLSVL.

J is TRBJ2-1 and V is TRBV5-8, with D perhaps TRBD1 (6 bases). The ends were cut back, 4 bases at V and 5 bases at J, with 13 bases in the middle. CDR1 and CDR2 from the germline V gene are SGHTS and YDEGEE. The CDR3 consists of 14 residues. In DNA form, the CDR3 reads TGTGCCAGCAGCGGGTGGGACATTAACAATGAGCAGTTCTTC. Residues: CASSGWDINNEQFF.

This sequence joins TRBV2 and TRBJ2-7; tentative D call: TRBD2 (5 bases). There are 14 residues in the CDR3. V was cut by 2 bases and J by 4 bases, with 12 bases left in between. Germline-derived CDR1 and CDR2 are SNHLY and FYNNEI. CDR3 loop: CASSELAPPYEQYF. CDR3 sequence (DNA): TGTGCCAGCAGTGAACTAGCTCCTCCTTACGAGCAGTACTTC.

This rearrangement joins TRBV28 to TRBJ2-4; possible D gene TRBD2, 7 bases. CDR3 length: 15 residues. In germline, CDR1 is MDHEN, CDR2 SYDVKM. V lost 1 base and J 8 bases, leaving 15 bases between the germline ends. CDR3 nucleotide sequence: TGTGCCAGCAGTTTATCCGGGGGGCTGCAAGACATTCAGTACTTC. Its protein product is CASSLSGGLQDIQYF.

This clonotype was detected a few times. The chain employs TRBV27 and TRBJ1-2; D is unresolved. Deletions cut 6 bases from V and 8 bases from J, with 13 bases between. Germline assignment: CDR1 MNHEY and CDR2 SMNVEV (reference sequence). The CDR3 extends over 12 amino acids. CDR3 loop: CASRAPPGGYTF. The CDR3, as DNA: TGTGCCAGCAGGGCCCCTCCGGGGGGCTACACCTTC.

J is TRBJ2-1 and V is TRBV12-3 or TRBV12-4; the D gene is possibly TRBD2 (7 bases). This CDR3 spans 16 amino acids. Trimming took 2 bases from V and 6 from J, leaving 17 bases between them. The chain's CDR3 is CASSLSGGRGGNEQFF. CDR3 coding DNA: TGTGCCAGCAGTTTATCTGGCGGGAGAGGGGGCAATGAGCAGTTCTTC.

The gene calls are TRBV9 and TRBJ2-6; no firm D call. V lost 0 bases to trimming and J lost 0 bases, with 4 bases between them. The CDR3 consists of 15 residues. CDR1 SGDLS and CDR2 YYNGEE come from the germline V gene. CDR3 protein: CASSVGSSGANVLTF. The CDR3 DNA sequence: TGTGCCAGCAGCGTAGGAAGCTCTGGGGCCAACGTCCTGACTTTC.

The chain combines TRBV12-3 or TRBV12-4 with TRBJ1-2; possible D gene TRBD1, 6 bases. V lost 3 bases and J 2 bases, leaving 19 bases between the germline ends. CDR3 length: 17 residues. The CDR3 protein is CASSFSFWDIRNYGYTF. The CDR3 DNA reads as TGTGCCAGCAGTTTTAGTTTTTGGGACATCAGGAACTATGGCTACACCTTC.

The chain has TRBV9 and TRBJ1-1; 7 bases agree with TRBD1. After removal of 0 bases from V and 0 bases from J, the junction contained 11 bases not matched to a gene. CDR3 size: 18 residues. Per germline, CDR1 SGDLS and CDR2 YYNGEE. CDR3 in amino acids: CASSVVQGGGNMNTEAFF. The CDR3 DNA is TGTGCCAGCAGCGTAGTCCAGGGGGGAGGGAACATGAACACTGAAGCTTTCTTT.

This clonotype turned up a few times. The V and J genes are TRBV4-1 and TRBJ2-7, with 7 bases matching TRBD2. V was clipped by 4 bases and J by 5 bases; unmatched bases: 14. The CDR3 extends over 16 amino acids. Germline V gene lookup returns CDR1 MGHRA and CDR2 YSYEKL. The chain's CDR3 is CASSPPGGRGGHEQYF. In DNA form, the CDR3 reads TGCGCCAGCAGCCCCCCCGGGGGGAGAGGAGGCCACGAGCAGTACTTC.

CDR3 region: CAILGGNEQFF. The CDR3 coding sequence is TGTGCCATCTTAGGAGGCAATGAGCAGTTCTTC. The chain carries TRBV10-3 and TRBJ2-1; maybe TRBD2 (5 bases). The germline CDR1 and CDR2 sequences are ENHRY and SYGVKD. Trimming stripped 8 bases from V and 6 bases from J, with 8 bases between. The CDR3 has 11 amino acids.

The genes are TRBV25-1 and TRBJ2-1; 12 nucleotides match TRBD2. Germline-derived CDR1 and CDR2 are MGHDK and SYGVNS. The CDR3 covers 15 residues. V gave up 7 bases and J gave up 5 bases; unmatched junction bases: 6. In DNA form, the CDR3 reads TGTGCCAGCAATTATGGACTAGCGGGAAACAATGAGCAGTTCTTC. This sequence encodes CASNYGLAGNNEQFF.

The chain uses TRBV27 and TRBJ1-4, with D tentatively TRBD1 (6 bases). V was clipped by 7 bases and J by 6 bases, with 12 bases between them. There are 13 residues in the CDR3. Germline loops: CDR1 MNHEY, CDR2 SMNVEV (reference sequence). As DNA, the CDR3 is TGTGCCAGCAAAAGGGGGTCAGATGAAAAACTGTTTTTT. Translating gives CASKRGSDEKLFF.

The J gene is TRBJ2-7, the V gene TRBV20-1; TRBD2 might be the D (6 bases). V lost 6 bases and J 3 bases, leaving 18 bases between the germline ends. The CDR3 extends over 14 amino acids. CDR1 and CDR2 (germline): DFQATT, SNEGSKA (reference sequence). The CDR3 DNA reads as TGCAGTGCCACCTTCCCGGGGGAGATCTACGAGCAGTACTTC. Translation gives CSATFPGEIYEQYF.

The chain is built from TRBV12-3 or TRBV12-4 and TRBJ2-1, with no clear D. This CDR3 is built from 12 residues. V lost 6 bases to trimming and J lost 8 bases, with 11 bases between them. The CDR3 sequence is CASSPLKHEQFF. The CDR3 bases are TGTGCCAGCAGCCCACTCAAACATGAGCAGTTCTTC.

The V and J genes are TRBV30 and TRBJ2-7; 15 bases line up with TRBD2. CDR3 length: 14 residues. The trim removed 4 bases at V and 3 bases at J, leaving 1 base unmatched. CDR1 is GTSNPN and CDR2 is SVGIG in the germline V gene (reference sequence). The CDR3 spells CAWMGLAGGYEQYF. CDR3 DNA: TGTGCCTGGATGGGACTAGCGGGAGGCTACGAGCAGTACTTC.

The CDR3 loop reads CASSLPPGTSSEQFF. CDR3 sequence (DNA): TGCGCCAGCAGCCTCCCCCCCGGGACTAGCAGTGAGCAGTTCTTC. This chain joins TRBV4-1 and TRBJ2-1; 9 bases are a match to TRBD2. Germline V gene sequence: CDR1 MGHRA, CDR2 YSYEKL. The trim removed 4 bases at V and 9 bases at J, leaving 10 bases unmatched. The CDR3 sequence is 15 residues long.

The chain has TRBV20-1 and TRBJ1-1; the D gene is possibly TRBD1 (5 bases). Per the germline V gene, CDR1 is DFQATT and CDR2 is SNEGSKA (reference sequence). This CDR3 is 14 amino acids long. Trimming took 3 bases from V and 4 from J, leaving 15 bases between them. CDR3 coding DNA: TGCAGTGCTAGCTCTGGGGCGCCGGTCACTGAAGCTTTCTTT. Translating gives CSASSGAPVTEAFF.